This T cell receptor beta chain appears in the sequencing data of a study of T cells in Graves' hyperthyroidism and ophthalmopathy (dated by TCRdb to about 2019). Background on the whole study: Peripheral blood was collected at initial diagnosis, before any treatment. The 75 to 100 discovery patients were randomly divided into training and test sets at a 7:3 ratio. In addition, the study compared T-cell repertoires in thyroid tissue and in blood from roughly six Graves' hyperthyroidism patients. An independent validation cohort of around 19 hyperthyroidism patients and about 15 patients who later progressed to ophthalmopathy tested prospective prediction of ophthalmopathy. The paper describes TCR Vbeta CDR3 sequencing of 120 to 150 peripheral blood samples, made up of about 41 ophthalmopathy patients, 70 to 75 hyperthyroidism patients and 17 progressor patients. After sampling, hyperthyroidism patients received methimazole starting at 30 mg daily, and ophthalmopathy patients received high-dose intravenous methylprednisolone. TCR V-J signatures able to tell the groups apart were searched for in a discovery cohort of some 97 patients, of whom 40 to 45 had Graves' ophthalmopathy and some 60 had stable Graves' hyperthyroidism. Overall study results and their limits: Sample size was not statistically predetermined, and investigators were not blinded to group allocation. A model built on a 13 V-J signature distinguished ophthalmopathy from stable hyperthyroidism, reaching about 88% sensitivity and 81.08% specificity in cross-validation and 80%/75% in testing. During validation, the model predicted progression to ophthalmopathy a median of about 5.9 months ahead of onset, with almost 71% sensitivity and around 72% specificity. Most expanded thyroid clonotypes (frequency above 0.001) were also found in blood, which suggests that blood repertoires may mirror thyroid immune responses.

Stable Graves' hyperthyroidism was defined as the absence of progression to ophthalmopathy over 18 months of follow-up. The hyperthyroidism patients were between 18 and 65 years old and newly diagnosed, with a disease duration of less than 2 months. Patients with uncontrolled infections, other autoimmune diseases, pregnancy or lactation were excluded. Diagnoses were established on the basis of clinical symptoms, serum thyroxine and TRAb, thyroid ultrasound, and orbital computed tomography. Ficoll-Paque density gradient centrifugation was used to isolate PBMCs from approximately 10 ml of fresh peripheral blood. Trizol reagent was used to extract total RNA, and RNA quality was then checked on an Agilent 2100 Bioanalyzer. The TCR beta CDR3 regions were amplified from RNA transcripts. A first-round RT-PCR of the TCR CDR3 used the HTBI primer set with the Qiagen OneStep RT-PCR kit. Libraries were constructed in a second round of multiplex PCR, after which size selection and purification were performed. Paired-end sequencing of the libraries was performed with 100 bp reads on an Illumina HiSeq2000. For the original study's pipeline: SOAPnuke was used to process the raw data, throwing out any read that contained adapters or uncalled bases, had a mean Phred below 15, or lacked an exact constant-primer or identifier match. COPE v1.2.5 was used to merge the high-quality paired reads, and each unique nucleotide sequence was defined as a clonotype. MiTCR v1.1 was used to align the clonotypes against IMGT TRBV, TRBD and TRBJ reference segments. Analysis was restricted to V-J combinations with a frequency above 0.0001, which covered just over 98% of repertoires. The TCS score was defined as the ratio of F50 (clonal expansion) to E x V (chaos), calculated using BLOSUM62-based TCRdist between CDR3 peptides within each V-J. Welch's t-statistics and random forest reduced 500 to 550 V-J features to 13, which were used in a naive Bayes classifier (R e1071). The public reads were reanalyzed by TCRdb: fastp trimming at Q25, MiXCR alignment, in-frame beta chains only. Records with the same CDR3 protein are collapsed into one entry carrying the most frequent genes and DNA. The V and J calls here are based on TCRdb, not the publication. A total of under 650,000 distinct CDR3 sequences appear in this sample, 15% to 20% of them only once. About 3.8% of the sample is held by the ten biggest clonotypes.

This clonotype was seen repeatedly, ten times or more. It has no known antigen specificity. Per-base qualities were not stored, and no clone one base away is much larger. The sequencing sample was made of blood. The TCR sequence derives from a woman aged 25 to 39 with Graves' hyperthyroidism.

The nucleotides are TGTGCCAGCAGTAAGGGCCACAGGGGGCGAGGTGAAAAACTGTTTTTT. It translates to CASSKGHRGRGEKLFF. The chain links TRBV12-3 or TRBV12-4 with TRBJ1-4, with 9 bases matching TRBD1. V is pruned by 5 bases and J by 7 bases, leaving 11 bases of the junction without a gene match. The CDR3, cysteine through phenylalanine, is 16 amino acids long. Of all the DNA, just the CDR3 is kept, 48 bases in frame from base 1.